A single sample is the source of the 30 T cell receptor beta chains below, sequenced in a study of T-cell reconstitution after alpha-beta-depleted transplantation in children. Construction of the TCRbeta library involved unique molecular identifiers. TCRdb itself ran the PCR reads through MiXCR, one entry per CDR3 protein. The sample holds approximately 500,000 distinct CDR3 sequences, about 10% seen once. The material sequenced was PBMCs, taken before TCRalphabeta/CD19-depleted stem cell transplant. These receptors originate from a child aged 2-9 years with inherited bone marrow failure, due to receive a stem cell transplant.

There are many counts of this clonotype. CDR3 sequence: CASSDQRNTDTQYF. The CDR3 bases are TGCGCCAGCAGTGATCAGCGGAACACAGATACGCAGTATTTT. This chain links TRBV10-1 with TRBJ2-3, with TRBD2 as a possible D gene (5 bases). This CDR3 has 14 amino acids. V was cut by 3 bases and J by 2 bases, with 9 bases left in between. Germline lookup yields CDR1 WNHNN and CDR2 SYGVQD (reference sequence).

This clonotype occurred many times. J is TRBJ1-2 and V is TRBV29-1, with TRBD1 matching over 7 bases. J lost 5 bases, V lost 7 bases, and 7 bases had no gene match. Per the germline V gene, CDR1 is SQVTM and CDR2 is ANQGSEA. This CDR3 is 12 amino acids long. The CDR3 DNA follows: TGCAGCGCCCGACAGGGAGGATATGGCTACACCTTC. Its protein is CSARQGGYGYTF.

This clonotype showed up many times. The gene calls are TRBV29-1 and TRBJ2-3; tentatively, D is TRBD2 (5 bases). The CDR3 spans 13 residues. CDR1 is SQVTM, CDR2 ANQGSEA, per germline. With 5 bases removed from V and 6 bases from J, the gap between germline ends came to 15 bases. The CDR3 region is CSVKRFQGDTQYF. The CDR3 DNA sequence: TGCAGCGTTAAGCGGTTCCAAGGGGATACGCAGTATTTT.

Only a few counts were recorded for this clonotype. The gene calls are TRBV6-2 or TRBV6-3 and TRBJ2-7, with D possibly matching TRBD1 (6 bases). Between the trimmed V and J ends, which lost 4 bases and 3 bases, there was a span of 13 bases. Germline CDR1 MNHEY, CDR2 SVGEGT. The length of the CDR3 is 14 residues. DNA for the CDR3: TGTGCCAGCAGTTCCCAGGACAGCCTCTACGAGCAGTACTTC. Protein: CASSSQDSLYEQYF.

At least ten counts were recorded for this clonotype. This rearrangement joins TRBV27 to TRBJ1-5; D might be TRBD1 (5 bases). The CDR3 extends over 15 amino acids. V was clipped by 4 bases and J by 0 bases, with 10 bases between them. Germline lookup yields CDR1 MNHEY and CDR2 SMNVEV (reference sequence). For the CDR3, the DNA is TGTGCCAGCAGTTCGATGGGACCTAGCAATCAGCCCCAGCATTTT. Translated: CASSSMGPSNQPQHF.

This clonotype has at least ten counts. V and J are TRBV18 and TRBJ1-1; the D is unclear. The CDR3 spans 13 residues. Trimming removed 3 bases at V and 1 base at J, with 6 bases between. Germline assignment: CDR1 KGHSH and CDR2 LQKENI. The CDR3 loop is CASSPFGNTEAFF. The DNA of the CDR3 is TGTGCCAGCTCACCCTTTGGGAACACTGAAGCTTTCTTT.

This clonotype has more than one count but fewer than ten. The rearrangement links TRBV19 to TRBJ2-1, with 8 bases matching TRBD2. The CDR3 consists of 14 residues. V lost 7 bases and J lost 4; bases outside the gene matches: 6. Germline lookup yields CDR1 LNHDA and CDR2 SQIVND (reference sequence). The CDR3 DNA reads TGTGCCAGTACCCCCGGGACTAGTTACAATGAGCAGTTCTTC. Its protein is CASTPGTSYNEQFF.

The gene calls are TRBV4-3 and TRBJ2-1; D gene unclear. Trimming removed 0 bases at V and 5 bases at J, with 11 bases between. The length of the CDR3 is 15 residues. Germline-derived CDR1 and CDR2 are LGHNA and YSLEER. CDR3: CASSQDLGWHNEQFF. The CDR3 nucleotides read TGCGCCAGCAGCCAAGATTTGGGGTGGCACAATGAGCAGTTCTTC.

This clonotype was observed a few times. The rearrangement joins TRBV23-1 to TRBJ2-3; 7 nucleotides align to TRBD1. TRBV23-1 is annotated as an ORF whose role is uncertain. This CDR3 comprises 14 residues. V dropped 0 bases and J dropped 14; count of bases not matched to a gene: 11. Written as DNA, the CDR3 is TGCGCCAGCAGTCAATCCGGCGGACAGGCCCCTTGGTATTTT. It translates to CASSQSGGQAPWYF.

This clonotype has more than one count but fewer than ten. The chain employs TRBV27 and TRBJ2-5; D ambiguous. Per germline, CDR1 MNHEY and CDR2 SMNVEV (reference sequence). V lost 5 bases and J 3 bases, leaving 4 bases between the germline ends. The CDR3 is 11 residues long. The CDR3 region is CASSTKETQYF. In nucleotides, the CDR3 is TGTGCCAGCAGTACAAAAGAGACCCAGTACTTC.

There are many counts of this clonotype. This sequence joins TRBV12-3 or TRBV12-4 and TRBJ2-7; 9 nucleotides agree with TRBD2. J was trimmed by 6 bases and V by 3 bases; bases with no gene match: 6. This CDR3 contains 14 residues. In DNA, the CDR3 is TGTGCCAGCAGTTTTATAGCGGGAGACTCCGAGCAGTACTTC. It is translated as CASSFIAGDSEQYF.

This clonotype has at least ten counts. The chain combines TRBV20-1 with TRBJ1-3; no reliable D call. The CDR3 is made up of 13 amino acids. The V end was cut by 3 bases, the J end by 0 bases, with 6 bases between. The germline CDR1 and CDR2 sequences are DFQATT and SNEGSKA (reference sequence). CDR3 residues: CSARVPSGNTIYF. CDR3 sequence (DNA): TGCAGTGCTAGGGTCCCCTCTGGAAACACCATATATTTT.

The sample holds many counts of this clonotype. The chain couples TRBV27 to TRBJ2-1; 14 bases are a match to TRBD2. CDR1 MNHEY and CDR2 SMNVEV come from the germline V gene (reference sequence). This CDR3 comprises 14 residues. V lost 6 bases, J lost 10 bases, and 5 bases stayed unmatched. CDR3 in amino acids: CASRLGLAGVEQFF. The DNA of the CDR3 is TGTGCCAGCAGGCTGGGACTAGCGGGAGTGGAGCAGTTCTTC.

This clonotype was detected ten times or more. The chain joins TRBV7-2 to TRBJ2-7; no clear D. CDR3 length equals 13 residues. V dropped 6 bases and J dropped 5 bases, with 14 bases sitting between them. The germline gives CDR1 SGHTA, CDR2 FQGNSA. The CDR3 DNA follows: TGTGCCAGCAGTTTAAACCTGGTCCACGAGCAGTACTTC. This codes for CASSLNLVHEQYF.

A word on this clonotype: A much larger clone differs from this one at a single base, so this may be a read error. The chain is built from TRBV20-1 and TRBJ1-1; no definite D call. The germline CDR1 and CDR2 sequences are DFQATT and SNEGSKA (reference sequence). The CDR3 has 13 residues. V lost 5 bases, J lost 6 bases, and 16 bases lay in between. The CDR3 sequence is CSAYAQAGAEAFF. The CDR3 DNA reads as TGCAGTGCTTACGCCCAGGCAGGAGCTGAAGCTTTCTTT.

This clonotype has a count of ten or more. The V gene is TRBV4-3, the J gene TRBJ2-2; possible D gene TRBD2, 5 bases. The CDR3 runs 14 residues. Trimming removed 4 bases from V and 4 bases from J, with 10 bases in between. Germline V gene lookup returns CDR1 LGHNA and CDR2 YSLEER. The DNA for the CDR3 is TGCGCCAGCAGCCTAAGCCGGGGCACCGGGGAGCTGTTTTTT. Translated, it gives CASSLSRGTGELFF.

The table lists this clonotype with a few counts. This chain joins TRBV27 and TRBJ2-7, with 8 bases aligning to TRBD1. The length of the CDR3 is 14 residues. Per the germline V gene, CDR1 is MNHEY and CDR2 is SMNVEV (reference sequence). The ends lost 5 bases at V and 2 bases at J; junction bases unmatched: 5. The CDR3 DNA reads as TGTGCCAGCAGTATGCAGACAGGGGCCTACGAGCAGTACTTC. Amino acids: CASSMQTGAYEQYF.

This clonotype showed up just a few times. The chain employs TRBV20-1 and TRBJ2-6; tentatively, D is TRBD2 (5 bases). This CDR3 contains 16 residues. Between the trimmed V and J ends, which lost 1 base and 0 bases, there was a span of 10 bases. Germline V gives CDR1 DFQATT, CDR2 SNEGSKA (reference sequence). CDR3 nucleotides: TGCAGTGCTAGAGTCAGGAGGCGCTCTGGGGCCAACGTCCTGACTTTC. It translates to CSARVRRRSGANVLTF.

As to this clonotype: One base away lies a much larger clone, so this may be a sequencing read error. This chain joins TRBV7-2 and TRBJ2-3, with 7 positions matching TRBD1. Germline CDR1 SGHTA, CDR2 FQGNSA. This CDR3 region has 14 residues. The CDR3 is CASNSQGMGYTHYF. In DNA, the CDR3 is TGTGCCAGCAACTCACAGGGGATGGGGTATACGCACTATTTT.

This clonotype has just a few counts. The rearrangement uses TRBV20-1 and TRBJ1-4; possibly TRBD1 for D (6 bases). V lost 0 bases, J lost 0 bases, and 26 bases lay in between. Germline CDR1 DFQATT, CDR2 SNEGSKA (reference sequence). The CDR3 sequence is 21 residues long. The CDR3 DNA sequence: TGCAGTGCTAGAGATGTCTGGGGGGCGGTATTCCCCCGGGCAACTAATGAAAAACTGTTTTTT. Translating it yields CSARDVWGAVFPRATNEKLFF.

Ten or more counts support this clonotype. The CDR3 bases are TGTGCCAGCAGCTTAATAGAGACTAGCGGGAGTTCCGAGACCCAGTACTTC. Translated, it gives CASSLIETSGSSETQYF. This chain joins TRBV7-2 and TRBJ2-5, with 12 nucleotides matching TRBD2. This CDR3 is built from 17 residues. The V gene's germline CDR1 is SGHTA and CDR2 FQGNSA. Trimming took 2 bases from V and 5 from J; bases not matched to a gene: 9.

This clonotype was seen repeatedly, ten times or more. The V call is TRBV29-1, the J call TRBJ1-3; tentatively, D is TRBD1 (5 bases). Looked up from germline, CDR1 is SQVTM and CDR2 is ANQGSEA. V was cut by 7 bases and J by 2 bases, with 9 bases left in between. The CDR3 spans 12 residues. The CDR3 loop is CSAGGPGNTIYF. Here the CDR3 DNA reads TGCAGCGCGGGGGGTCCTGGAAACACCATATATTTT.

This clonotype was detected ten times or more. The CDR3 region has the DNA TGCAGTGCCCCGGAGACCCAGTACTTC. It yields the protein CSAPETQYF. The chain links TRBV20-1 to TRBJ2-5; D not resolved. This CDR3 is 9 amino acids long. The germline V gene encodes CDR1 DFQATT and CDR2 SNEGSKA (reference sequence). V lost 6 bases and J 5 bases, leaving 4 bases between the germline ends.

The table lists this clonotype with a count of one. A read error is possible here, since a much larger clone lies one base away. CDR3 sequence reads: CASRPGQGPYEQCF. Here the CDR3 DNA reads TGTGCCAGCAGGCCGGGACAGGGGCCCTACGAGCAGTGCTTC. The J gene is TRBJ2-7, the V gene TRBV28; TRBD1 matches 10 bases. CDR3 length: 14 residues. Germline loops: CDR1 MDHEN, CDR2 SYDVKM.

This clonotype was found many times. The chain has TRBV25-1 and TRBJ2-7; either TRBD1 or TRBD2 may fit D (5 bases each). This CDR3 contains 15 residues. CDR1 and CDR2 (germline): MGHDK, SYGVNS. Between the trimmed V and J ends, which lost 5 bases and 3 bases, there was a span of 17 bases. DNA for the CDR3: TGTGCCAGCAGTACTGACGATCCGGGGCACTACGAGCAGTACTTC. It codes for CASSTDDPGHYEQYF.

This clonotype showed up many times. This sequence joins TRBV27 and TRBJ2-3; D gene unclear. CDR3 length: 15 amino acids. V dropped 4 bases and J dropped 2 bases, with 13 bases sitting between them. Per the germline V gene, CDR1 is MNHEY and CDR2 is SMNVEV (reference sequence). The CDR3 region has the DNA TGTGCCAGCAGTTCCAGGCAATACGACACAGATACGCAGTATTTT. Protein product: CASSSRQYDTDTQYF.

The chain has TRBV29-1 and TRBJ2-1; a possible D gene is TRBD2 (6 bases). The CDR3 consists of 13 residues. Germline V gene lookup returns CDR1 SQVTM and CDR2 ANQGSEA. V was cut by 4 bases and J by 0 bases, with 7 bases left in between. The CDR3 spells CSVVAVSYNEQFF. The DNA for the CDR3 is TGCAGCGTTGTAGCGGTCTCCTACAATGAGCAGTTCTTC.

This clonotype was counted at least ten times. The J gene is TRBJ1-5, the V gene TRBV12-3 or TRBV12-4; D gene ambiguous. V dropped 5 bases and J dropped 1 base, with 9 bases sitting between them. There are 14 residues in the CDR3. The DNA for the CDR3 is TGTGCCAGCAGTCCGACCGCCAGCAATCAGCCCCAGCATTTT. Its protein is CASSPTASNQPQHF.

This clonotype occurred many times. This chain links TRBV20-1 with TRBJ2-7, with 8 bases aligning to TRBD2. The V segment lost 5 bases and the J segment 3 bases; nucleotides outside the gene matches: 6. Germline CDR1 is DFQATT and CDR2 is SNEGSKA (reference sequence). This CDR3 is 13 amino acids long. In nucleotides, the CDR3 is TGCAGTGCTCAGCGGGAGAGTCTCTACGAGCAGTACTTC. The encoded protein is CSAQRESLYEQYF.

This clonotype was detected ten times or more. This CDR3 reads CASSYLAEAYNEQFF. For the CDR3, the DNA is TGCGCCAGCAGCTATCTAGCGGAGGCATACAATGAGCAGTTCTTC. The chain recombines TRBV5-1 with TRBJ2-1, with 7 bases lining up with TRBD2. The CDR3 spans 15 residues. Germline CDR1 reads SGHRS; CDR2 reads YFSETQ. Unmatched junction bases numbered 7, after V lost 3 bases and J lost 4 bases.